This entry lists 7 T cell receptor beta chains sequenced from one sample in a study of blood T cell repertoires in COVID-19. Assay: immunoSEQ multiplex PCR; the TCRdb copy retains only in-frame clones and omits some. Altogether about 200,000 clones are present, 75% to 90% being singletons, with the ten largest covering 25% to 35%. Material: peripheral blood. The source is a middle-aged man with acute or convalescent COVID-19.

The chain uses TRBV19 and TRBJ1-1; TRBD1 matches 7 bases. V lost 7 bases and J lost 0; bases outside the gene matches: 8. Germline V gene sequence: CDR1 LNHDA, CDR2 SQIVND (reference sequence). The CDR3 totals 15 residues. The CDR3 loop reads CASTRDRPLNTEAFF. The CDR3 DNA reads as TGTGCCAGTACCCGGGACAGACCCTTGAACACTGAAGCTTTCTTT. Variable domain in full (rest from reference TRBV19 and TRBJ1-1): DGGITQSPKYLFRKEGQNVTLSCEQNLNHDAMYWYRQDPGQGLRLIYYSQIVNDFQKGDIAEGYSVSREKKESFPLTVTSAQKNPTAFYLCASTRDRPLNTEAFFGQGTRLTVV.

This clone was seen a handful of times. V is TRBV5-6 and J is TRBJ2-2; a weak D match, TRBD1 (5 bases). The CDR3 covers 13 residues. Germline values: CDR1 SGHDT, CDR2 YYEEEE. Trimming stripped 4 bases from V and 7 bases from J, with 11 bases between. The CDR3 loop reads CASSPRVRGELFF. CDR3 bases: TGTGCCAGCAGCCCCAGGGTTCGCGGGGAGCTGTTTTTT.

The chain combines TRBV7-8 with TRBJ1-4; the match to TRBD1 covers 7 bases. Trimming cost V 1 base and J 7 bases; bases outside gene matches: 9. The CDR3 sequence is 16 residues long. Germline V gene sequence: CDR1 SGHVS, CDR2 FQNEAQ. In DNA form, the CDR3 reads TGTGCCAGCAGCTTAGGAGTTATCAGGGGGTTTGAAAAACTGTTTTTT. Amino acids: CASSLGVIRGFEKLFF.

V is TRBV30 and J is TRBJ1-1, with a weak D call TRBD1 (5 bases). The CDR3 is made up of 16 amino acids. V dropped 1 base and J dropped 5 bases, with 20 bases sitting between them. Germline V lookup: CDR1 GTSNPN, CDR2 SVGIG (reference sequence). CDR3 nucleotide sequence: TGTGCCTGGAGTGGCCGTGAAGGGGCGAGATTGACTGAAGCTTTCTTT. Its translation: CAWSGREGARLTEAFF.

This clone was recorded once. J is TRBJ1-2 and V is TRBV7-9, with TRBD1 as a possible D gene (6 bases). V was shortened by 4 bases and J by 5 bases, with 11 bases between the two germline ends. CDR1 is SEHNR, CDR2 FQNEAQ, per germline (reference sequence). This CDR3 has 13 residues. The CDR3 protein is CASSSRQVYGYTF. In DNA form, the CDR3 reads TGTGCCAGCAGCTCCCGACAGGTTTATGGCTACACCTTC.

V and J are TRBV28 and TRBJ1-1, with D possibly TRBD1 on 5 matching bases. The CDR3 has 14 amino acids. The V end was cut by 4 bases, the J end by 5 bases, with 14 bases between. CDR1 is MDHEN and CDR2 is SYDVKM in the germline V gene. CDR3 sequence reads: CASSSPGRGTEAFF. CDR3 nucleotides: TGTGCCAGCAGTTCCCCGGGTCGGGGGACTGAAGCTTTCTTT.

This chain connects TRBV30 to TRBJ1-5; D might be TRBD1 (5 bases). Germline V CDR1 and CDR2: GTSNPN, SVGIG (reference sequence). The CDR3 loop spans 13 amino acids. V was shortened by 0 bases and J by 3 bases, with 6 bases between the two germline ends. CDR3 DNA: TGTGCCTGGAGTGTAGGGGACAATCAGCCCCAGCATTTT. It is translated as CAWSVGDNQPQHF.